Below, 5 T cell receptor beta chains from the same sample are listed, as sequenced in a study of blood T cell repertoires in COVID-19. Profiled with immunoSEQ multiplex PCR; TCRdb holds only in-frame clones, not every one. The sample has 90,000 to 130,000 clones; 88% are singletons. The source material was peripheral blood. The origin of the receptors is a human donor in a cohort sampled during active COVID-19.

The genes are TRBV27 and TRBJ2-3, with 9 bases lining up with TRBD2. The trim removed 5 bases at V and 3 bases at J, leaving 6 bases unmatched. CDR3 size: 15 residues. Germline CDR1 is MNHEY and CDR2 is SMNVEV (reference sequence). This CDR3 is CASSVLLAGTDTQYF. The CDR3, as DNA: TGTGCCAGCAGTGTCCTGCTAGCGGGAACAGATACGCAGTATTTT.

This clone appeared a few times. The rearrangement joins TRBV2 to TRBJ1-4, with D possibly being TRBD1 (5 bases). The germline CDR1 and CDR2 sequences are SNHLY and FYNNEI. Trimming shortened V by 7 bases and J by 0 bases, and 9 bases separated the two germline ends. The CDR3 is 14 residues long. The CDR3 is CASILTATNEKLFF. The CDR3 region has the DNA TGTGCCAGCATCTTGACAGCAACTAATGAAAAACTGTTTTTT.

In nucleotides, the CDR3 is TGTGCCAGCAGTCCGGGGGGGAACTACGAGCAGTACTTC. It translates to CASSPGGNYEQYF. This rearrangement joins TRBV12-3 or TRBV12-4 to TRBJ2-7; 8 bases match TRBD2. The CDR3 contains 13 residues. Trimming removed 5 bases from V and 3 bases from J; junction bases left unmatched: 3.

The chain carries TRBV2 and TRBJ1-5, with a possible D match to TRBD1 (5 bases). The CDR3 spans 14 residues. The ends were cut back, 6 bases at V and 3 bases at J, with 12 bases in the middle. Germline lookup yields CDR1 SNHLY and CDR2 FYNNEI. CDR3 coding DNA: TGTGCCAGCAGACCCGGGACTGACAATCAGCCCCAGCATTTT. It translates to CASRPGTDNQPQHF.

V usage is TRBV7-9 and J usage is TRBJ2-7; D ambiguous. The ends were cut back, 5 bases at V and 2 bases at J, with 16 bases in the middle. This CDR3 has 15 amino acids. CDR1 is SEHNR, CDR2 FQNEAQ, per germline (reference sequence). The CDR3 loop reads CASSLTSELPYEQYF. The CDR3 coding sequence is TGTGCCAGCAGCCTCACGTCAGAACTACCCTACGAGCAGTACTTC.